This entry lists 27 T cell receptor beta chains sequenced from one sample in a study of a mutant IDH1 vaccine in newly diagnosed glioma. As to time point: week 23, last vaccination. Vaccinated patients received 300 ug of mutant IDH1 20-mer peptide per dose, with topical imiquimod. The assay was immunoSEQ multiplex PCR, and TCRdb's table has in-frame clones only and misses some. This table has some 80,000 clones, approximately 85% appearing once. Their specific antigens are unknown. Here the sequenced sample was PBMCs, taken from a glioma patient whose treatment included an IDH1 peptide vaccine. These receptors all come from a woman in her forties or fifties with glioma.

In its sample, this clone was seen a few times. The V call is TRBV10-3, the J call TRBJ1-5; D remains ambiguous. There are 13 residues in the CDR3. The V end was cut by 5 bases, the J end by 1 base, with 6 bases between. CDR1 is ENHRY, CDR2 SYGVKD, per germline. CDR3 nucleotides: TGTGCCATCAGTTACGACAGCAATCAGCCCCAGCATTTT. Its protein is CAISYDSNQPQHF.

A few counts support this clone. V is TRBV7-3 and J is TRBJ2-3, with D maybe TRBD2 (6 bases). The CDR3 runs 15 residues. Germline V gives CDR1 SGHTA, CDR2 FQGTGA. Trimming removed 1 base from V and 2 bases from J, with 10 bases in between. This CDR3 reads CASSLKAGFTDTQYF. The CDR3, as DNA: TGTGCCAGCAGCTTAAAGGCGGGGTTCACAGATACGCAGTATTTT.

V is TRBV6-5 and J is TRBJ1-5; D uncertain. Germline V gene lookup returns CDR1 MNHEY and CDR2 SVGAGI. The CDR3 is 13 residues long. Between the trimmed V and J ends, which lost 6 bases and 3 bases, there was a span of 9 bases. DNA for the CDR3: TGTGCCAGCAGCTGGGCACTCAATCAGCCCCAGCATTTT. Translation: CASSWALNQPQHF.

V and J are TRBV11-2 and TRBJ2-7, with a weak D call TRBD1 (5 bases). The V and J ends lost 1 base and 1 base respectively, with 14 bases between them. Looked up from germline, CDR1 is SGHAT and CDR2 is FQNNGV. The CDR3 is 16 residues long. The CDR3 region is CASSLAAAGISYEQYF. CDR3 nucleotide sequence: TGTGCCAGCAGCTTAGCGGCGGCAGGGATTTCCTACGAGCAGTACTTC.

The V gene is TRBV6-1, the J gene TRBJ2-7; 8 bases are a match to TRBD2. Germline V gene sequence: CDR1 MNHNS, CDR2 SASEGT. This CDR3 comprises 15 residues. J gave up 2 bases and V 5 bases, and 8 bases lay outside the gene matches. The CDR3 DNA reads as TGTGCCAGCAGTAAACTAGCGGCGCCTACCTACGAGCAGTACTTC. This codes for CASSKLAAPTYEQYF.

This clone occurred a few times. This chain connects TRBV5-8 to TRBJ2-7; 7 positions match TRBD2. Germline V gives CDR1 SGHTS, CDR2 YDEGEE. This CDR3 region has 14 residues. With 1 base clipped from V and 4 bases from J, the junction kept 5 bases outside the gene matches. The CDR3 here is CASSLWAGEYEQYF. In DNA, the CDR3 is TGTGCCAGCAGCTTGTGGGCGGGAGAATACGAGCAGTACTTC.

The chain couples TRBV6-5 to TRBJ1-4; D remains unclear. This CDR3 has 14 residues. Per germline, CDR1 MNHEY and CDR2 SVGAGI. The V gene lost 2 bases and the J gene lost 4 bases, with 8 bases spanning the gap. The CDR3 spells CASSYTVGNEKLFF. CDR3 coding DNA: TGTGCCAGCAGTTACACAGTGGGTAATGAAAAACTGTTTTTT.

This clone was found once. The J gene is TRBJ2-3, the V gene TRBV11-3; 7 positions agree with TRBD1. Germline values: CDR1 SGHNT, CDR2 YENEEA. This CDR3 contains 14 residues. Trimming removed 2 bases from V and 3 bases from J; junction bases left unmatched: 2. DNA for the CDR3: TGTGCCAGCAGCTTAAGGGGGCGGACAGATACGCAGTATTTT. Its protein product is CASSLRGRTDTQYF.

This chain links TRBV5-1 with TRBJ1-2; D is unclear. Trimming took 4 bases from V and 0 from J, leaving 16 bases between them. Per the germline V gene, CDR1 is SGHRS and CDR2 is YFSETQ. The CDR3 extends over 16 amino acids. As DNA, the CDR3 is TGCGCCAGCAGCACAGACGGACCTTTAGCTAACTATGGCTACACCTTC. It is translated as CASSTDGPLANYGYTF.

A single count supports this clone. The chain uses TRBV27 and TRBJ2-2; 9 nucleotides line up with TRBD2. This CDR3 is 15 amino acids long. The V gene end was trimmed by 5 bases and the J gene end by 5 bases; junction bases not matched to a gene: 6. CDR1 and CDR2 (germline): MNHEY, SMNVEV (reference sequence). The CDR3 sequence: CASSLAGTGTGELFF. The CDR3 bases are TGTGCCAGCAGTCTAGCGGGAACGGGGACCGGGGAGCTGTTTTTT.

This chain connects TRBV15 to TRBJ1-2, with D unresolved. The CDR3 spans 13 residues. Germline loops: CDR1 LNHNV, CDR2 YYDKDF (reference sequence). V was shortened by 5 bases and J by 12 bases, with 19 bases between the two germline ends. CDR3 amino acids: CATSLVHSPRHTF. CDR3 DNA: TGTGCCACCAGCTTGGTCCACAGTCCGAGGCACACCTTC.

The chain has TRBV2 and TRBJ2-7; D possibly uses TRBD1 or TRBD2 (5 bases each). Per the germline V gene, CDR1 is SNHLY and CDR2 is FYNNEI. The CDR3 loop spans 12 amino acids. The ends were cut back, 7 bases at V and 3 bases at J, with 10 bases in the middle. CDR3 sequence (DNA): TGTGCCAGCAAAAGGGACGGCTACGAGCAGTACTTC. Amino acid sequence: CASKRDGYEQYF.

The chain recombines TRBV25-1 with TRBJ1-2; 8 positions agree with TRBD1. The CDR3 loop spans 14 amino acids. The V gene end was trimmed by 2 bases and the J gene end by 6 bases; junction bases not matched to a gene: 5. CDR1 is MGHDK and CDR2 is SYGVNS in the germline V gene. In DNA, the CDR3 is TGTGCCAGCAGTGAAACAGGGGGGCGAGATGGCTACACCTTC. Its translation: CASSETGGRDGYTF.

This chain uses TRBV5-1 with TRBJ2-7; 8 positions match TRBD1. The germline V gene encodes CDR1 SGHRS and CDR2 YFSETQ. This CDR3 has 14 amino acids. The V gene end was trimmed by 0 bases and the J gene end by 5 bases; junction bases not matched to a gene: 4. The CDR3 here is CASSLVDRANEQYF. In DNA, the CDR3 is TGCGCCAGCAGCTTGGTGGACAGGGCTAACGAGCAGTACTTC.

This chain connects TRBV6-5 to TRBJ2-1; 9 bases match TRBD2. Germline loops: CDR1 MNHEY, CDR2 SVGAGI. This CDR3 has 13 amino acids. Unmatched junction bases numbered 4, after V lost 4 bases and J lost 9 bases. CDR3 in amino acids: CASSLAGVSEQFF. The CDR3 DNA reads TGTGCCAGCAGTTTAGCGGGAGTGAGTGAGCAGTTCTTC.

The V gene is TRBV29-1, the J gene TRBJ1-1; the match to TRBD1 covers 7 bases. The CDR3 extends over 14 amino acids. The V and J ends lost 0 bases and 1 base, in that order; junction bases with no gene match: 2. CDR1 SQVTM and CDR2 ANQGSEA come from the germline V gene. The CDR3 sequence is CSVEDNRGNTEAFF. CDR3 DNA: TGCAGCGTTGAAGATAACAGGGGGAACACTGAAGCTTTCTTT.

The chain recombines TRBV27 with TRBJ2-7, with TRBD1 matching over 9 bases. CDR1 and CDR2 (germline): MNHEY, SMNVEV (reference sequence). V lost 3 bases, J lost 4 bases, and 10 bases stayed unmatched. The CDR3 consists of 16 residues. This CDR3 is CASSLHPGQGSYEQYF. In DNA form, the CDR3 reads TGTGCCAGCAGTTTGCACCCGGGACAGGGATCGTACGAGCAGTACTTC.

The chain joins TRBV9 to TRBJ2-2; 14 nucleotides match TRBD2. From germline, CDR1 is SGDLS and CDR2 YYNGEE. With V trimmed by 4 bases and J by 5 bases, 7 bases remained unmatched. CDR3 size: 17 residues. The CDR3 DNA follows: TGTGCCAGCAGCCCCCTCGGACTAGCGGGAGGAACCGGGGAGCTGTTTTTT. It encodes CASSPLGLAGGTGELFF.

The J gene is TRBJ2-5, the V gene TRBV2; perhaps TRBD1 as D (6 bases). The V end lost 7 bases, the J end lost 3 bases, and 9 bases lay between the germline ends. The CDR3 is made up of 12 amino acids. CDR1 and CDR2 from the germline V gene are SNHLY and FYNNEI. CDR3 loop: CASTAGEETQYF. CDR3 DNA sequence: TGTGCCAGCACCGCAGGGGAAGAGACCCAGTACTTC.

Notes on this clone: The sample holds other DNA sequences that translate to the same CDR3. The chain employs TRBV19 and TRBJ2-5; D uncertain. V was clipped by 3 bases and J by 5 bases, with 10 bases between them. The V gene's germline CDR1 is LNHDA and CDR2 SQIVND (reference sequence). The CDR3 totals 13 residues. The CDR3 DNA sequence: TGTGCCAGTAGTATCGGGCGTCAGGAGACCCAGTACTTC. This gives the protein CASSIGRQETQYF.

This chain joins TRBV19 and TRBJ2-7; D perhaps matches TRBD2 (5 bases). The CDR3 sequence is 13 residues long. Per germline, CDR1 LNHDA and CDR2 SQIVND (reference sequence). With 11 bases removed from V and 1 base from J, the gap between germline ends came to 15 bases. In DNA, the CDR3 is TGTGCCTGCCGGGGTAGGGCTTCCTACGAGCAGTACTTC. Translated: CACRGRASYEQYF.

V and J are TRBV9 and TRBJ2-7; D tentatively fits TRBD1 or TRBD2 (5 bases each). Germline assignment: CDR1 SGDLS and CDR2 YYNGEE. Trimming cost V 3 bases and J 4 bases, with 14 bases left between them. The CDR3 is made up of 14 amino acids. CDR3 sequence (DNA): TGTGCCAGCAGCGAGGGATGGGACCCTTACGAGCAGTACTTC. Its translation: CASSEGWDPYEQYF.

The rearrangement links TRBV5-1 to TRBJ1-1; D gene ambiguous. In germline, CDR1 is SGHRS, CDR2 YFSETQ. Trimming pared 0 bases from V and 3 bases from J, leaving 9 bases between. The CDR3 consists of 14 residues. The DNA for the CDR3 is TGCGCCAGCAGCTTGGACAGATGGGACACTGAAGCTTTCTTT. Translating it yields CASSLDRWDTEAFF.

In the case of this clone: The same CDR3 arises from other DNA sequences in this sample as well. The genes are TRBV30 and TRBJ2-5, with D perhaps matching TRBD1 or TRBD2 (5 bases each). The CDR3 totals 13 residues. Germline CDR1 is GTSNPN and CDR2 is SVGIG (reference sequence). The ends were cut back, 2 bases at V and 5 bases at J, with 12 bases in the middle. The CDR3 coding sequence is TGTGCCTGGAGTCCGGGACCTTCGGAGACCCAGTACTTC. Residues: CAWSPGPSETQYF.

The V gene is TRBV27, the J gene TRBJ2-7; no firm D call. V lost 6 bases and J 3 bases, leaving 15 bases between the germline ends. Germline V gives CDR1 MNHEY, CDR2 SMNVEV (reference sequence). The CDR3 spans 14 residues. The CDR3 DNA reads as TGTGCCAGCAGCTCTCCAGGTCGAAACTACGAGCAGTACTTC. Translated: CASSSPGRNYEQYF.

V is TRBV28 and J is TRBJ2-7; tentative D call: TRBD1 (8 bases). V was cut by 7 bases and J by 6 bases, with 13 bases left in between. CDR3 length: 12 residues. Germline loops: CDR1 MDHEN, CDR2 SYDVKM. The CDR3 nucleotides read TGTGCCAGCACAACAGGGGGGGGCGAGCAGTACTTC. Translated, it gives CASTTGGGEQYF.

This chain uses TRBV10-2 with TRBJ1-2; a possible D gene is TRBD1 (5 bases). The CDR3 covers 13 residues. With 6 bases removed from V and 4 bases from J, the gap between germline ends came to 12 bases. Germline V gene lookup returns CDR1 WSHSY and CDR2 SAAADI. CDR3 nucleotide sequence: TGCGCCAGCAGGGCGGACAACCTCTATGGCTACACCTTC. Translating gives CASRADNLYGYTF.